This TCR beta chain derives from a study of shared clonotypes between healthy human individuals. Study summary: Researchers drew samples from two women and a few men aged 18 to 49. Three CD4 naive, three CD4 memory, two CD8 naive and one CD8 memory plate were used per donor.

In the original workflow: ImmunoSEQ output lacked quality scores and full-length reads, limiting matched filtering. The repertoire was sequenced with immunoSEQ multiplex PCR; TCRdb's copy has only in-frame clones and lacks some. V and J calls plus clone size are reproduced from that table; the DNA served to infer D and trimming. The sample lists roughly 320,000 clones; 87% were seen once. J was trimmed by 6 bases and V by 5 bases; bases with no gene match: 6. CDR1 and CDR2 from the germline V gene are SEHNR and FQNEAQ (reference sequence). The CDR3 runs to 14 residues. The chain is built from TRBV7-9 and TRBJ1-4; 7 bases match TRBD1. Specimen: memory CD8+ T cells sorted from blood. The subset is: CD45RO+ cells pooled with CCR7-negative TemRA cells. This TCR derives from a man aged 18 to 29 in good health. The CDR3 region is CASSQGGIDEKLFF. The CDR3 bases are TGTGCCAGCAGCCAGGGGGGTATCGATGAAAAACTGTTTTTT.